This passage covers 21 T cell receptor beta chains from one sample sequenced in a study of early T cells in non-severe SARS-CoV-2 infection. TCRdb re-derived calls from the 5' RACE reads in MiXCR, one entry per CDR3 protein. This table has around 45,000 distinct CDR3 sequences, roughly 7% appearing once. Sequencing used whole blood. The receptors come from an adult who was a healthcare worker with PCR-confirmed SARS-CoV-2 infection or an uninfected control (not recorded which).

The V call is TRBV7-8, the J call TRBJ2-1; 10 positions agree with TRBD2. Losses at the gene ends were 1 base for V and 8 bases for J; bases not matched to a gene: 14. The germline CDR1 and CDR2 sequences are SGHVS and FQNEAQ. CDR3 size: 18 residues. The CDR3 region is CASSLVPSGGTGRDEQFF. Here the CDR3 DNA reads TGTGCCAGCAGCTTAGTACCTAGCGGGGGAACTGGCCGGGATGAGCAGTTCTTC.

The table lists this clonotype with a few counts. The chain joins TRBV19 to TRBJ1-6; tentatively, D is TRBD1 (6 bases). The length of the CDR3 is 18 residues. V was clipped by 3 bases and J by 0 bases, with 15 bases between them. CDR1 and CDR2 from the germline V gene are LNHDA and SQIVND (reference sequence). The CDR3 loop is CASSMRTAGSSYNSPLHF. CDR3 sequence (DNA): TGTGCCAGTAGTATGAGGACAGCCGGATCCTCCTATAATTCACCCCTCCACTTT.

Many counts were recorded for this clonotype. The chain joins TRBV7-2 to TRBJ1-1; no clear D gene. Trimming shortened V by 5 bases and J by 3 bases, and 4 bases separated the two germline ends. Germline CDR1 reads SGHTA; CDR2 reads FQGNSA. This CDR3 region has 11 residues. The CDR3 DNA follows: TGTGCCAGCAGCCGGTACACTGAAGCTTTCTTT. Protein: CASSRYTEAFF.

This clonotype was seen at least ten times. The rearrangement joins TRBV28 to TRBJ2-3, with no clear D. There are 12 residues in the CDR3. V dropped 4 bases and J dropped 4 bases, with 6 bases sitting between them. The V gene's germline CDR1 is MDHEN and CDR2 SYDVKM. The CDR3 DNA is TGTGCCAGCAGTTCAGACGCAGATACGCAGTATTTT. Protein: CASSSDADTQYF. Variable domain in full (rest from reference TRBV28 and TRBJ2-3): DVKVTQSSRYLVKRTGEKVFLECVQDMDHENMFWYRQDPGLGLRLIYFSYDVKMKEKGDIPEGYSVSREKKERFSLILESASTNQTSMYLCASSSDADTQYFGPGTRLTVL.

This clonotype was seen many times. V and J are TRBV9 and TRBJ2-7; D might be TRBD1 (5 bases). The V and J ends lost 4 bases and 6 bases respectively, with 23 bases between them. CDR3 length equals 16 residues. Per the germline V gene, CDR1 is SGDLS and CDR2 is YYNGEE. CDR3 DNA: TGTGCCAGCAGCCCGTCGGTAGGGGTACTTTCCGGCGAGCAGTACTTC. Protein sequence: CASSPSVGVLSGEQYF.

The sample holds a few counts of this clonotype. The junction does not match germline at one end; this may be a read error. The chain links TRBV7-7 to TRBJ2-1; the D gene is possibly TRBD2 (6 bases). In germline, CDR1 is SSHAT, CDR2 FNYEAQ (reference sequence). This CDR3 has 16 residues. The CDR3 DNA sequence: TGTGCTAGCAGCCCCTCACGGGGGAGCTCCTACAATGAGCAGTTCTTC. Protein product: CASSPSRGSSYNEQFF.

This clonotype was counted many times. The rearrangement links TRBV28 to TRBJ1-2, with D unresolved. CDR1 and CDR2 from the germline V gene are MDHEN and SYDVKM. This CDR3 has 12 residues. V was shortened by 2 bases and J by 4 bases, with 5 bases between the two germline ends. CDR3 coding DNA: TGTGCCAGCAGTTTACCGGGCTATGGCTACACCTTC. Protein product: CASSLPGYGYTF.

The chain employs TRBV11-2 and TRBJ2-1; 10 bases line up with TRBD1. The CDR3 runs 15 residues. Losses at the gene ends were 5 bases for V and 4 bases for J; bases not matched to a gene: 5. The germline V gene encodes CDR1 SGHAT and CDR2 FQNNGV. The CDR3, as DNA: TGTGCCAGCAGCCCAGACAGGGGGCTGTACAATGAGCAGTTCTTC. Amino acid sequence: CASSPDRGLYNEQFF.

This clonotype was counted a few times. This chain connects TRBV5-1 to TRBJ2-3; a possible D gene is TRBD1 (6 bases). Germline lookup yields CDR1 SGHRS and CDR2 YFSETQ. V lost 0 bases to trimming and J lost 5 bases, with 19 bases between them. The CDR3 has 17 amino acids. The CDR3 DNA reads as TGCGCCAGCAGCTTGGCCCCAGGGGCTGGGAGCGTAGATACGCAGTATTTT. This gives the protein CASSLAPGAGSVDTQYF.

This clonotype was seen a handful of times. The genes are TRBV28 and TRBJ2-3; D gene ambiguous. CDR1 and CDR2 (germline): MDHEN, SYDVKM. The V end was cut by 3 bases, the J end by 4 bases, with 11 bases between. The CDR3 is made up of 14 amino acids. For the CDR3, the DNA is TGTGCCAGCAGTTTTCAGGATTTTTCAGATACGCAGTATTTT. Translated, it gives CASSFQDFSDTQYF.

This clonotype was seen at least ten times. This chain uses TRBV30 with TRBJ1-2; D not certain. The CDR3 totals 13 residues. V lost 1 base to trimming and J lost 2 bases, with 8 bases between them. Germline lookup yields CDR1 GTSNPN and CDR2 SVGIG (reference sequence). The DNA of the CDR3 is TGTGCCTGGAGTGCGACCGTGAACTATGGCTACACCTTC. It translates to CAWSATVNYGYTF.

The chain recombines TRBV18 with TRBJ2-7; D is perhaps TRBD2 (5 bases). Trimming pared 1 base from V and 2 bases from J, leaving 9 bases between. This CDR3 is 14 amino acids long. Per the germline V gene, CDR1 is KGHSH and CDR2 is LQKENI. As DNA, the CDR3 is TGTGCCAGCTCACCACTAAAGGGAGCCTACGAGCAGTACTTC. This encodes CASSPLKGAYEQYF.

This clonotype was counted ten times or more. V usage is TRBV20-1 and J usage is TRBJ1-4; D call uncertain. Germline CDR1 is DFQATT and CDR2 is SNEGSKA (reference sequence). Trimming stripped 5 bases from V and 10 bases from J, with 14 bases between. CDR3 length: 12 residues. CDR3: CSADTETGKLFF. The CDR3 nucleotides read TGCAGTGCTGACACCGAAACGGGAAAACTGTTTTTT.

This chain uses TRBV20-1 with TRBJ1-5; the D gene is possibly TRBD1 (6 bases). V lost 6 bases and J lost 3, with 12 bases in between. This CDR3 is 13 amino acids long. In germline, CDR1 is DFQATT, CDR2 SNEGSKA (reference sequence). This chain's CDR3 is CSAKTGVNQPQHF. CDR3 coding DNA: TGCAGTGCCAAGACAGGCGTCAATCAGCCCCAGCATTTT.

In this sample, this clonotype turned up many times. The V and J genes are TRBV20-1 and TRBJ2-5; D gene ambiguous. Germline CDR1 and CDR2: DFQATT and SNEGSKA (reference sequence). Trimming took 7 bases from V and 1 from J, leaving 10 bases between them. The CDR3 has 12 amino acids. CDR3 amino acids: CSGLVGQETQYF. The CDR3 DNA follows: TGCAGTGGACTCGTCGGCCAAGAGACCCAGTACTTC.

The chain employs TRBV18 and TRBJ1-2, with D possibly TRBD1 on 5 matching bases. Germline assignment: CDR1 KGHSH and CDR2 LQKENI. The V end was cut by 3 bases, the J end by 2 bases, with 13 bases between. The CDR3 contains 15 residues. The CDR3 DNA reads as TGTGCCAGCTCACCGCCGGGACTTTTGAACTATGGCTACACCTTC. It specifies CASSPPGLLNYGYTF.

This clonotype occurred a few times. CDR3 nucleotide sequence: TGTGCCACCAGTGACGCCCGCGAAGGGGCCCTCCAAGAGACCCAGTACTTC. Translated, it gives CATSDAREGALQETQYF. The V gene is TRBV24-1, the J gene TRBJ2-5; perhaps TRBD1 as D (5 bases). CDR3 length: 17 amino acids. V lost 4 bases to trimming and J lost 1 base, with 18 bases between them. Germline loops: CDR1 KGHDR, CDR2 SFDVKD.

This clonotype was picked up a small number of times. The V and J genes are TRBV20-1 and TRBJ2-1; D is unclear. Germline CDR1 and CDR2: DFQATT and SNEGSKA (reference sequence). This CDR3 has 14 residues. The V end lost 5 bases, the J end lost 0 bases, and 11 bases lay between the germline ends. CDR3: CSALLGYSYNEQFF. The DNA of the CDR3 is TGCAGTGCTTTACTCGGCTACTCCTACAATGAGCAGTTCTTC.

This clonotype was found many times. The chain combines TRBV12-3 or TRBV12-4 with TRBJ1-4; no reliable D call. The CDR3 extends over 15 amino acids. V was clipped by 6 bases and J by 2 bases, with 13 bases between them. The CDR3 loop is CASRPPGWTNEKLFF. In DNA, the CDR3 is TGTGCCAGCAGACCCCCCGGGTGGACTAATGAAAAACTGTTTTTT.

This clonotype was detected ten times or more. The chain recombines TRBV4-3 with TRBJ2-5, with D unclear. Germline loops: CDR1 LGHNA, CDR2 YSLEER. Trimming left V 0 bases short and J 4 bases short, with 9 bases between. The CDR3 is 14 residues long. CDR3 DNA sequence: TGCGCCAGCAGCCAAGAATTATTGGGAGAGACCCAGTACTTC. Protein: CASSQELLGETQYF.

This clonotype was found a few times. The rearrangement links TRBV20-1 to TRBJ2-5; 11 bases match TRBD1. The germline CDR1 and CDR2 sequences are DFQATT and SNEGSKA (reference sequence). The CDR3 sequence is 13 residues long. The J segment lost 2 bases and the V segment lost 5 bases, leaving 1 base of the junction unmatched. The CDR3, as DNA: TGCAGTGCTGGGACAGGGGGTCAAGAGACCCAGTACTTC. As protein: CSAGTGGQETQYF.